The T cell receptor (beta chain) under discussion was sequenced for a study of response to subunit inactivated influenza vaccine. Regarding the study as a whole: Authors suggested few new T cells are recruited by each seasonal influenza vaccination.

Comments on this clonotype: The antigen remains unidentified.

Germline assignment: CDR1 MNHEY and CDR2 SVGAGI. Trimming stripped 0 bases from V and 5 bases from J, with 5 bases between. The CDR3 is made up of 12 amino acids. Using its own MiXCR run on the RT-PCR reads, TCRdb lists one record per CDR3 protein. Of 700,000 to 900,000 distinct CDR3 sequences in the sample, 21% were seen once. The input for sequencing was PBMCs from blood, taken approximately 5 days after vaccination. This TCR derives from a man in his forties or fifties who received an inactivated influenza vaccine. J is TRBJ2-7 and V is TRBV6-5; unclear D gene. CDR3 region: CASSYSPDEQYF. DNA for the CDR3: TGTGCCAGCAGTTACTCCCCGGACGAGCAGTACTTC.